The clone carrying this T cell receptor beta chain was found a few times. Its target is not known. TCRdb recomputed calls from the reads with MiXCR, one row per CDR3 protein. The repertoire holds around 280,000 distinct CDR3 sequences, with around 9.6% as singletons. This entry is derived from a study of T cell repertoires in cytomegalovirus infection. Turning to the study itself: A matching HLA type, together with CMV infection, was signaled by public TCR beta signatures. Overall study findings and caveats: The cumulative frequency of public TCR beta families distinguished individuals who carried CMV together with the relevant HLA. Clonotype analysis showed dominance of the ex vivo response by HLA-C-restricted CMV-specific TCR beta clonotypes.

The V and J ends lost 0 bases and 9 bases respectively, with 6 bases between them. CDR1 is DFQATT and CDR2 is SNEGSKA in the germline V gene (reference sequence). This CDR3 region has 12 residues. The chain has TRBV20-1 and TRBJ1-6; D is unresolved. Sample: PBMCs. The receptor's source is a human donor in good health (CMV status not recorded). Some clones in this sample may be carry-over from other donors' samples. CDR3 sequence: CSARDEVSPLHF. CDR3 coding DNA: TGCAGTGCTAGAGATGAGGTTTCACCCCTCCACTTT.